These 17 T cell receptor beta chains were all obtained from the same sample, sequenced in a study of blood T cells in healthy people across ages. With a J-beta primer mix and a sample-barcoded 5' primer, a second PCR ran about 7 to 12 cycles. TCRdb reprocessed the 5' RACE reads with MiXCR, giving one entry per CDR3 protein. The profile covers about 830,000 distinct CDR3 sequences, with about three fifths appearing a single time and approximately 20% taken by the ten largest. Sequenced input: blood. The source is a man aged 25-40 years in good health.

The genes are TRBV5-1 and TRBJ2-4; 7 bases map to TRBD2. The J call may be in error: the DNA end matches TRBJ2-7 better. Germline V gene lookup returns CDR1 SGHRS and CDR2 YFSETQ. The CDR3 is 14 residues long. The CDR3 DNA reads as TGCGCCAGCAGCTCGCTAGCGGATTCCTACGAGCAGTACTTC. The encoded protein is CASSSLADSYEQYF.

The chain is built from TRBV7-8 and TRBJ2-5, with D uncertain. V lost 1 base and J 2 bases, leaving 11 bases between the germline ends. CDR1 SGHVS and CDR2 FQNEAQ come from the germline V gene. The CDR3 consists of 15 residues. This CDR3 is CASSLERSRQETQYF. The CDR3 bases are TGTGCCAGCAGCTTAGAACGATCCAGACAAGAGACCCAGTACTTC.

This chain uses TRBV15 with TRBJ2-7; D is ambiguous. The CDR3 sequence is 14 residues long. V lost 5 bases and J lost 0, with 11 bases in between. CDR1 is LNHNV and CDR2 is YYDKDF in the germline V gene (reference sequence). The CDR3 nucleotides are TGTGCCACCAGCGTGAGCCTAGTCTCCTACGAGCAGTACTTC. Translating it yields CATSVSLVSYEQYF. Combining the CDR3 with reference TRBV15 and TRBJ2-7 gives the whole variable domain DAMVIQNPRYQVTQFGKPVTLSCSQTLNHNVMYWYQQKSSQAPKLLFHYYDKDFNNEADTPDNFQSRRPNTSFCFLDIRSPGLGDTAMYLCATSVSLVSYEQYFGPGTRLTVT.

The chain is built from TRBV10-1 and TRBJ2-7; D might be TRBD1 (6 bases). This CDR3 contains 13 residues. V was clipped by 9 bases and J by 6 bases, with 18 bases between them. Germline V CDR1 and CDR2: WNHNN, SYGVQD (reference sequence). The CDR3: CASYPDRSAEQYF. The CDR3 nucleotides read TGCGCCAGTTACCCGGACAGATCCGCCGAGCAGTACTTC.

The chain couples TRBV4-1 to TRBJ2-5; 10 bases agree with TRBD2. In germline, CDR1 is MGHRA, CDR2 YSYEKL. V shed 0 bases and J 2 bases; nucleotides not matched to a gene: 3. This CDR3 has 16 residues. CDR3 loop: CASSQDPAGGQETQYF. For the CDR3, the DNA is TGCGCCAGCAGCCAAGACCCAGCGGGGGGGCAAGAGACCCAGTACTTC.

J is TRBJ1-2 and V is TRBV7-2; D is perhaps TRBD1 (6 bases). CDR3 length: 17 amino acids. Germline CDR1 reads SGHTA; CDR2 reads FQGNSA. Between the trimmed V and J ends, which lost 5 bases and 5 bases, there was a span of 24 bases. The chain's CDR3 is CASSPHSTGRRGYGYTF. The CDR3 DNA reads TGTGCCAGCAGCCCGCACTCGACAGGTCGACGGGGTTATGGCTACACCTTC.

The rearrangement uses TRBV10-3 and TRBJ2-7; 14 bases map to TRBD2. The CDR3 length is 15 residues. With V trimmed by 5 bases and J by 3 bases, 3 bases remained unmatched. Germline CDR1 reads ENHRY; CDR2 reads SYGVKD. The CDR3 is CAISKGTSGGYEQYF. The CDR3 bases are TGTGCCATCAGTAAGGGGACTAGCGGGGGCTACGAGCAGTACTTC.

As regards this clonotype: A read error may be the cause here, since a much bigger clone is one base away. The chain has TRBV30 and TRBJ2-4, with D possibly TRBD2 on 6 matching bases. The V end was cut by 0 bases, the J end by 8 bases, with 20 bases between. This CDR3 region has 16 residues. Germline V gives CDR1 GTSNPN, CDR2 SVGIG (reference sequence). The DNA for the CDR3 is TGTGCCTGGAGTGTACTCAGTGGAGGGAATGGCGACATTCAGTACTTC. Protein product: CAWSVLSGGNGDIQYF.

This clonotype was counted between two and nine times. This chain connects TRBV7-2 to TRBJ2-7; D is unresolved. Trimming took off 0 bases at V and 5 bases at J, with 11 bases between the two ends. The germline V gene encodes CDR1 SGHTA and CDR2 FQGNSA. CDR3 length: 14 amino acids. CDR3 sequence: CASSLALNSHEQYF. In DNA form, the CDR3 reads TGTGCCAGCAGCTTAGCCCTAAACAGCCACGAGCAGTACTTC.

V gene TRBV27 combines with J gene TRBJ2-5; no firm D call. Germline values: CDR1 MNHEY, CDR2 SMNVEV (reference sequence). The CDR3 is 13 residues long. Trimming pared 8 bases from V and 3 bases from J, leaving 13 bases between. As DNA, the CDR3 is TGTGCCAGCGGTCAGGTGGCGGAAGAGACCCAGTACTTC. Translated, it gives CASGQVAEETQYF.

The chain has TRBV9 and TRBJ2-7; D is unclear. This CDR3 is built from 12 residues. CDR1 and CDR2 from the germline V gene are SGDLS and YYNGEE. V lost 0 bases, J lost 4 bases, and 5 bases lay in between. The CDR3 loop is CASSVDEYEQYF. For the CDR3, the DNA is TGTGCCAGCAGCGTAGATGAGTACGAGCAGTACTTC. Looking up the rest from reference TRBV9 and TRBJ2-7 gives the full variable domain: DSGVTQTPKHLITATGQRVTLRCSPRSGDLSVYWYQQSLDQGLQFLIQYYNGEERAKGNILERFSAQQFPDLHSELNLSSLELGDSALYFCASSVDEYEQYFGPGTRLTVT.

As DNA, the CDR3 is TGTGCCAGCAGCTTAGCGCGCCAGGGCCACTATGGCTACACCTTC. Its translation is CASSLARQGHYGYTF. This chain connects TRBV7-2 to TRBJ1-2; D possibly corresponds to TRBD1 (5 bases). This CDR3 has 15 residues. Germline assignment: CDR1 SGHTA and CDR2 FQGNSA. V lost 0 bases to trimming and J lost 3 bases, with 11 bases between them. The entire variable domain, with the rest obtained from reference TRBV7-2 and TRBJ1-2, is as follows: GAGVSQSPSNKVTEKGKDVELRCDPISGHTALYWYRQSLGQGLEFLIYFQGNSAPDKSGLPSDRFSAERTGGSVSTLTIQRTQQEDSAVYLCASSLARQGHYGYTFGSGTRLTVV.

This clonotype was observed a few times. This chain uses TRBV28 with TRBJ2-5, with TRBD2 matching over 7 bases. The V gene end was trimmed by 6 bases and the J gene end by 0 bases; junction bases not matched to a gene: 7. The germline V gene has CDR1 MDHEN and CDR2 SYDVKM. This CDR3 has 15 residues. The CDR3 DNA reads TGTGCCAGCAGCGGGAGGACTCAGTACCAAGAGACCCAGTACTTC. This codes for CASSGRTQYQETQYF.

A few counts support this clonotype. The genes are TRBV20-1 and TRBJ2-5; D assignment may be TRBD1 or TRBD2 (5 bases each). Germline CDR1 is DFQATT and CDR2 is SNEGSKA (reference sequence). The ends were cut back, 6 bases at V and 1 base at J, with 12 bases in the middle. CDR3 length equals 13 residues. This CDR3 reads CSAGRDGQETQYF. Written as DNA, the CDR3 is TGCAGTGCAGGCCGGGACGGCCAAGAGACCCAGTACTTC.

This CDR3 is CASSFRPSSYEQYF. CDR3 DNA: TGTGCCAGCAGCTTCCGCCCGAGCTCCTACGAGCAGTACTTC. The chain couples TRBV7-2 to TRBJ2-7; D call uncertain. CDR3 length: 14 residues. V was cut by 3 bases and J by 0 bases, with 9 bases left in between. From germline, CDR1 is SGHTA and CDR2 FQGNSA.

The chain uses TRBV20-1 and TRBJ2-1; 8 bases line up with TRBD2. The CDR3 runs to 15 residues. V trimming: 3 bases; J trimming: 0 bases; junction bases outside the gene matches: 4. Germline CDR1 DFQATT, CDR2 SNEGSKA (reference sequence). The CDR3 protein is CSASPGGNSYNEQFF. DNA of the CDR3: TGCAGTGCTAGTCCGGGGGGGAACTCCTACAATGAGCAGTTCTTC.

This clonotype has only a few counts. This chain's CDR3 is CASSFVPRPEPYEQYF. The CDR3 coding sequence is TGTGCCAGCAGCTTTGTGCCCCGCCCAGAACCCTACGAGCAGTACTTC. The chain uses TRBV12-1 and TRBJ2-7; the DNA was not used to check the table's D call, TRBD1. TRBV12-1 is reported as a pseudogene. This CDR3 is 16 amino acids long.